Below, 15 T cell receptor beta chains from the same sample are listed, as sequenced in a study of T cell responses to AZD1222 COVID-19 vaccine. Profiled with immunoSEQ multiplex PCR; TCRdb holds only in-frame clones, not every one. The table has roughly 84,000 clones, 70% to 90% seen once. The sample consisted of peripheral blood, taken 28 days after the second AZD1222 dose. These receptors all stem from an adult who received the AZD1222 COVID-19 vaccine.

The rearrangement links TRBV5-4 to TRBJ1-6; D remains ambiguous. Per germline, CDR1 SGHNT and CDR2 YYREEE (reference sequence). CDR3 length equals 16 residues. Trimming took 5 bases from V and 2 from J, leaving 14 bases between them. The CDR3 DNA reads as TGTGCCAGCAGAGTTGGAGGCGGCCCCTATAATTCACCCCTCCACTTT. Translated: CASRVGGGPYNSPLHF.

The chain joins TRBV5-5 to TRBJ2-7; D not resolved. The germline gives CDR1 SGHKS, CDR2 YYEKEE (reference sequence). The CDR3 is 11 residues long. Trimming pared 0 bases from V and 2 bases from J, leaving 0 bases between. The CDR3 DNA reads TGTGCCAGCAGCTTGGCCTACGAGCAGTACTTC. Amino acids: CASSLAYEQYF.

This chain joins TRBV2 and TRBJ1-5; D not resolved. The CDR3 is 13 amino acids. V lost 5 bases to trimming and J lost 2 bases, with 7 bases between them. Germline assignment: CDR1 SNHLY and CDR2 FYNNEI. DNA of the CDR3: TGTGCCAGCAGTAGGGCAGGCAATCAGCCCCAGCATTTT. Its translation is CASSRAGNQPQHF. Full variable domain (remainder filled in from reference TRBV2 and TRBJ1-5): EPEVTQTPSHQVTQMGQEVILRCVPISNHLYFYWYRQILGQKVEFLVSFYNNEISEKSEIFDDQFSVERPDGSNFTLKIRSTKLEDSAMYFCASSRAGNQPQHFGDGTRLSIL.

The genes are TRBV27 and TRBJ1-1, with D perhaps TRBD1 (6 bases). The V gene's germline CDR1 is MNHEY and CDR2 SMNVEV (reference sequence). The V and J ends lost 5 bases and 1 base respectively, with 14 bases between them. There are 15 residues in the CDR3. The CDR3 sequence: CASSRRKQGNTEAFF. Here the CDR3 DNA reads TGTGCCAGCAGTCGACGAAAACAGGGGAACACTGAAGCTTTCTTT.

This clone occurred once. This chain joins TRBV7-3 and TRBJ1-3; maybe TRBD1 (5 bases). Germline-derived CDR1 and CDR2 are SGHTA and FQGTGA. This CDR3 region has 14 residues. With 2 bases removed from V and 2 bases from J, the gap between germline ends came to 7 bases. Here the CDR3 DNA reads TGTGCCAGCAGCTTAGGGGGGACTGGAAACACCATATATTTT. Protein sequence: CASSLGGTGNTIYF. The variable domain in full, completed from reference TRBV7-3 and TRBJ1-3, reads GAGVSQTPSNKVTEKGKYVELRCDPISGHTALYWYRQSLGQGPEFLIYFQGTGAADDSGLPNDRFFAVRPEGSVSTLKIQRTERGDSAVYLCASSLGGTGNTIYFGEGSWLTVV.

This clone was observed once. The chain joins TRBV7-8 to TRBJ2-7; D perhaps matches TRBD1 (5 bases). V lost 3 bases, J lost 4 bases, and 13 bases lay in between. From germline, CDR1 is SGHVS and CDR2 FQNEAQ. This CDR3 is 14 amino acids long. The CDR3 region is CASSLSGWEYEQYF. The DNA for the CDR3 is TGTGCCAGCAGCTTGTCAGGGTGGGAATACGAGCAGTACTTC. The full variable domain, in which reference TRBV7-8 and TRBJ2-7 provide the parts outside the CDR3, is GAGVSQSPRYKVAKRGQDVALRCDPISGHVSLFWYQQALGQGPEFLTYFQNEAQLDKSGLPSDRFFAERPEGSVSTLKIQRTQQEDSAVYLCASSLSGWEYEQYFGPGTRLTVT.

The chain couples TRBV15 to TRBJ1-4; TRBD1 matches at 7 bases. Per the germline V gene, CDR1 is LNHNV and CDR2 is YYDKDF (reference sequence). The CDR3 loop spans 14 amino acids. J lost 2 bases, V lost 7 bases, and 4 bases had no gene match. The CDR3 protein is CATNQGGTNEKLFF. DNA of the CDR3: TGTGCCACCAACCAGGGGGGGACTAATGAAAAACTGTTTTTT.

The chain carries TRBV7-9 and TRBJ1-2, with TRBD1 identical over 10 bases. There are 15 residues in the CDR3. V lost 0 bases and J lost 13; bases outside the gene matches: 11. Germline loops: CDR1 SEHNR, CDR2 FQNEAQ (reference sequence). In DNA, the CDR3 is TGTGCCAGCAGCTTAGCGATCGGACAGGGGGGGATTAGCACCTTC. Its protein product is CASSLAIGQGGISTF.

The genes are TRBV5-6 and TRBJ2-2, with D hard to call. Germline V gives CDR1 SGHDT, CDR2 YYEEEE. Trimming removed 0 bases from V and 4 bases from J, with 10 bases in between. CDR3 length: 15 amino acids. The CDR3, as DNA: TGTGCCAGCAGCTTGGAACAATATTCCACCGGGGAGCTGTTTTTT. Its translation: CASSLEQYSTGELFF.

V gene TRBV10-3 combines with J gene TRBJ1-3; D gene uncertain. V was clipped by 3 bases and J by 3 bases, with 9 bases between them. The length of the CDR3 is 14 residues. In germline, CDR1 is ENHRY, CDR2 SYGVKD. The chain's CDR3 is CAISERRIGNTIYF. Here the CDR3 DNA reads TGTGCCATCAGTGAAAGGAGGATTGGAAACACCATATATTTT.

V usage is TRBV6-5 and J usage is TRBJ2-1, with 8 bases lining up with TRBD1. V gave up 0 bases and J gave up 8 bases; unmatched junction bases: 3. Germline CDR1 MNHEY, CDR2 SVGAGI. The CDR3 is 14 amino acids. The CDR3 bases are TGTGCCAGCAGTTACTCGGGGACAGGCGATGAGCAGTTCTTC. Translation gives CASSYSGTGDEQFF.

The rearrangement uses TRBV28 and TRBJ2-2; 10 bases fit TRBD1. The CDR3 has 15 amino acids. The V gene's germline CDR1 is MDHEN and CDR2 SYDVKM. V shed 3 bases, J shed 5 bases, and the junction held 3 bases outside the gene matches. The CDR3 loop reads CASSLPGQGTGELFF. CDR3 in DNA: TGTGCCAGCAGTTTGCCGGGACAGGGGACCGGGGAGCTGTTTTTT. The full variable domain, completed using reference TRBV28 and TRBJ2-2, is DVKVTQSSRYLVKRTGEKVFLECVQDMDHENMFWYRQDPGLGLRLIYFSYDVKMKEKGDIPEGYSVSREKKERFSLILESASTNQTSMYLCASSLPGQGTGELFFGEGSRLTVL.

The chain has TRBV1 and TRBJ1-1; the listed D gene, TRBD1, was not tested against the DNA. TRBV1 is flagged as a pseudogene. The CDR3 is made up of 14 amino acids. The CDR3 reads CTSRQPPMNTEAFF. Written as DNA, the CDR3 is TGCACCTCTAGACAGCCACCTATGAACACTGAAGCTTTCTTT.

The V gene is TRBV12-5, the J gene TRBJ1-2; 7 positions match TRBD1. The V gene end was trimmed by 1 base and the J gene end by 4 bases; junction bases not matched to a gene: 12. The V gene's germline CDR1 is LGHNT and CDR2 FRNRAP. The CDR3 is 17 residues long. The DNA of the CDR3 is TGTGCTAGTGGTTTGGGCCCCCAGGGGGGGACGGGCTATGGCTACACCTTC. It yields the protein CASGLGPQGGTGYGYTF.

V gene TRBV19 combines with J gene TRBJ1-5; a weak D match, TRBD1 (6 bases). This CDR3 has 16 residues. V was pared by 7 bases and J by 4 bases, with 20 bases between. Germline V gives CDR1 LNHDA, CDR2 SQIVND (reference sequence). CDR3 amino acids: CASTDGMDRLNQPQHF. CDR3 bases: TGTGCCAGTACCGATGGAATGGACAGATTAAATCAGCCCCAGCATTTT.